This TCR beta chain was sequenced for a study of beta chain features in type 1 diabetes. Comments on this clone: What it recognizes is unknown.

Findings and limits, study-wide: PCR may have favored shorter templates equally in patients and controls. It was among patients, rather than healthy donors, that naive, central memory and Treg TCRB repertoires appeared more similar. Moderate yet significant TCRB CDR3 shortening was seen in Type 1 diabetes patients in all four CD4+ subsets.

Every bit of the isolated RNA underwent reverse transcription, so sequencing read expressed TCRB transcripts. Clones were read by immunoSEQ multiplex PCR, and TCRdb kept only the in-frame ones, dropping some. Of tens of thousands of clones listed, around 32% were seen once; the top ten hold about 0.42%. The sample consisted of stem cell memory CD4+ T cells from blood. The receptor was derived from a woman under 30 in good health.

The CDR3 is CASSQDYSGEVIGELFF. CDR3 sequence (DNA): TGCGCCAGCAGCCAAGATTATAGCGGGGAGGTGATCGGGGAGCTGTTTTTT. V gene TRBV4-3 combines with J gene TRBJ2-2; 8 nucleotides match TRBD2. The germline V gene has CDR1 LGHNA and CDR2 YSLEER. The CDR3 has 17 amino acids. The junction had 10 bases not matched to a gene; V was cut back by 0 bases and J by 7 bases.